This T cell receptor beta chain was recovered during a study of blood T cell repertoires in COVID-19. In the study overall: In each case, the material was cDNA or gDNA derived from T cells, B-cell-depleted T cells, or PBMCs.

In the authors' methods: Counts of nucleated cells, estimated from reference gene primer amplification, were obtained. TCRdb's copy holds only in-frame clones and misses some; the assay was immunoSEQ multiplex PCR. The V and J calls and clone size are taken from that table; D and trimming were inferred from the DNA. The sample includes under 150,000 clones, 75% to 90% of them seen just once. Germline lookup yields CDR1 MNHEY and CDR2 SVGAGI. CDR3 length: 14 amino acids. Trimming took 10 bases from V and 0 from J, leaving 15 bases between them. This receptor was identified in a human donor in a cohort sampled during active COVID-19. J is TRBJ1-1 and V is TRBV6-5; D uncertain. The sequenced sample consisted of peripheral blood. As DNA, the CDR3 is TGTGCCATAAGCTCTACAGAGTTGAACACTGAAGCTTTCTTT. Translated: CAISSTELNTEAFF.